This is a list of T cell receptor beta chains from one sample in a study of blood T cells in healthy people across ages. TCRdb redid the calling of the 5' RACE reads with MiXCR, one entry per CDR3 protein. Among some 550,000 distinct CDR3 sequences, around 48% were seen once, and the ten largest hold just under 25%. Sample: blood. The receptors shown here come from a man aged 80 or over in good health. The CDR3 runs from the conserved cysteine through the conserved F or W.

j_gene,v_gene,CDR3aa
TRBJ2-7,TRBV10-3,CAIRRGPRAYEQYF
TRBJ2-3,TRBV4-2,CASSPRLAGVGGTDTQYF
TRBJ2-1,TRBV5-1,CASSVRQGADEQFF
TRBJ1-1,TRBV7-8,CASSLGGQGNTEAFF
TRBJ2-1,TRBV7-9,CASSYPSAGEGYNEQFF
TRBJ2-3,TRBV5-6,CASSLGLAVADTQYF
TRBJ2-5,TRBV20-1,CSAPRWTRGETQYF
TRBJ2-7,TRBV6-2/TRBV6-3,CASSYSTRGGHEQYF
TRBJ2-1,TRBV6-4,CASSPGLAGVGEQFF
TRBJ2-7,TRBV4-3,CASSQDTGLAYEQYF